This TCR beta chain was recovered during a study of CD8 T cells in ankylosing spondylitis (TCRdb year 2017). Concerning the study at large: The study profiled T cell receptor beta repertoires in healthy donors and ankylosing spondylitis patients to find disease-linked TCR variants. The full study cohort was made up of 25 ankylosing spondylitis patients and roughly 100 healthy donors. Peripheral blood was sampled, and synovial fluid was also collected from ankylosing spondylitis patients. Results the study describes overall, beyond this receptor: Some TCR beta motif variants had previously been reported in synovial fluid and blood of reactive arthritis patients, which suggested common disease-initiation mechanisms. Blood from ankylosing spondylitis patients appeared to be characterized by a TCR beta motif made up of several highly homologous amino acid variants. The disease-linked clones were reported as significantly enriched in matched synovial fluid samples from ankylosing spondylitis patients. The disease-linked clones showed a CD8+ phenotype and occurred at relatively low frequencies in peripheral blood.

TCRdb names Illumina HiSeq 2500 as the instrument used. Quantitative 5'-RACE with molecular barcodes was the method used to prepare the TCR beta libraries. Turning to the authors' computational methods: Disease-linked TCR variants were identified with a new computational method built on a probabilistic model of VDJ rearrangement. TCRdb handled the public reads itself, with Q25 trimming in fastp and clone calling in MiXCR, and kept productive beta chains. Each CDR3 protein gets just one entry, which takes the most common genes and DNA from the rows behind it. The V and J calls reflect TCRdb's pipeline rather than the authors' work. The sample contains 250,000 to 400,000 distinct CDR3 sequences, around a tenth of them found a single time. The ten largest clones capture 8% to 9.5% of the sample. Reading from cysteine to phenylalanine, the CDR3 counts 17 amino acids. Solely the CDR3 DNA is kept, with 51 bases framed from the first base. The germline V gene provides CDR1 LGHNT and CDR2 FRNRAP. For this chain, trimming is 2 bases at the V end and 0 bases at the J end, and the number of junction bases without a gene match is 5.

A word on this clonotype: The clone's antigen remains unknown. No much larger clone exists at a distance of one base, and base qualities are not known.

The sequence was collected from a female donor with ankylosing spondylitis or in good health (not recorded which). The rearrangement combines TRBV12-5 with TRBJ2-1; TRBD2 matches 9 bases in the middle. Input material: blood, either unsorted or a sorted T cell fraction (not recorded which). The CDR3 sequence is CASGLISGRRSYNEQFF. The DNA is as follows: TGTGCTAGTGGTTTGATCAGCGGGAGGCGCTCCTACAATGAGCAGTTCTTC.